Given below is one TCR beta chain in context. This entry is derived from a study of blood T cell repertoires in COVID-19. V lost 5 bases, J lost 1 base, and 5 bases stayed unmatched. In germline, CDR1 is LNHDA, CDR2 SQIVND (reference sequence). CDR3 length: 16 residues. Assay used: immunoSEQ multiplex PCR; TCRdb lists only in-frame clones, some missing. The sample lists about 240,000 clones; approximately 86% were seen once. J is TRBJ1-5 and V is TRBV19; 10 bases are shared with TRBD1. The sequence derives from a woman younger than 45 with acute COVID-19. Sequencing was performed on PBMCs or T cells enriched from blood (not recorded which). The CDR3 spells CASSDRGRGSNQPQHF. In DNA form, the CDR3 reads TGTGCCAGTAGTGACAGGGGGCGAGGGAGCAATCAGCCCCAGCATTTT.